These 8 T cell receptor beta chains were sequenced from one sample in a study of blood T cell repertoires in COVID-19. Only in-frame clones appear in the TCRdb table, and some are missing; sequencing was by immunoSEQ multiplex PCR. The sample shows just over 15,000 clones, less than 90% of them seen only once. The specimen was peripheral blood. The receptors were sampled from a human donor in a cohort sampled during active COVID-19.

The V and J genes are TRBV6-6 and TRBJ1-1; no firm D call. The CDR3 sequence is 15 residues long. In germline, CDR1 is MNHNY, CDR2 SVGAGI (reference sequence). The V gene lost 7 bases and the J gene lost 2 bases, with 17 bases spanning the gap. The CDR3 sequence: CASTTSRAYNTEAFF. The CDR3 region has the DNA TGTGCCAGCACCACGTCGCGGGCCTATAACACTGAAGCTTTCTTT.

The rearrangement links TRBV4-3 to TRBJ2-3, with 9 positions matching TRBD2. The CDR3 length is 19 residues. V lost 0 bases, J lost 3 bases, and 13 bases stayed unmatched. Per germline, CDR1 LGHNA and CDR2 YSLEER. The CDR3 loop is CASSQDPPRGGRGTDTQYF. The CDR3 bases are TGCGCCAGCAGCCAAGACCCCCCCCGGGGCGGGAGGGGAACAGATACGCAGTATTTT.

The chain carries TRBV9 and TRBJ2-7, with 7 bases matching TRBD1. Germline V gives CDR1 SGDLS, CDR2 YYNGEE. The CDR3 contains 15 residues. V trimming: 0 bases; J trimming: 0 bases; junction bases outside the gene matches: 3. The CDR3 here is CASSVATGSSYEQYF. In DNA form, the CDR3 reads TGTGCCAGCAGCGTAGCGACAGGGAGCTCCTACGAGCAGTACTTC.

The chain employs TRBV10-3 and TRBJ2-3; a possible D gene is TRBD2 (5 bases). The CDR3 runs 16 residues. Germline CDR1 and CDR2: ENHRY and SYGVKD. V gave up 2 bases and J gave up 4 bases, with 16 bases separating them. The CDR3 region is CAISEIVFRGPDTQYF. In nucleotides, the CDR3 is TGTGCCATCAGTGAGATAGTCTTTCGAGGGCCAGATACGCAGTATTTT.

The chain employs TRBV19 and TRBJ1-2; D remains ambiguous. From germline, CDR1 is LNHDA and CDR2 SQIVND (reference sequence). The CDR3 totals 16 residues. V was cut by 8 bases and J by 4 bases, with 23 bases left in between. The CDR3 sequence: CASEPGFSPAGYGYTF. The CDR3, as DNA: TGTGCCAGTGAACCGGGCTTCTCTCCCGCGGGCTATGGCTACACCTTC. Full variable domain (remainder filled in from reference TRBV19 and TRBJ1-2): DGGITQSPKYLFRKEGQNVTLSCEQNLNHDAMYWYRQDPGQGLRLIYYSQIVNDFQKGDIAEGYSVSREKKESFPLTVTSAQKNPTAFYLCASEPGFSPAGYGYTFGSGTRLTVV.

The chain combines TRBV10-3 with TRBJ2-7; D possibly corresponds to TRBD2 (5 bases). V was cut by 3 bases and J by 5 bases, with 8 bases left in between. Germline V gene data show CDR1 as ENHRY and CDR2 as SYGVKD. This CDR3 spans 12 amino acids. Here the CDR3 reads CAISDRGNEQYF. The CDR3 region has the DNA TGTGCCATCAGTGACCGGGGTAACGAGCAGTACTTC.

The chain employs TRBV5-1 and TRBJ2-7; the match to TRBD2 covers 14 bases. V gave up 5 bases and J gave up 4 bases; unmatched junction bases: 2. This CDR3 has 14 amino acids. CDR1 and CDR2 (germline): SGHRS, YFSETQ. The CDR3 loop is CASSRTSGGYEQYF. In DNA, the CDR3 is TGCGCCAGCAGTCGGACTAGCGGGGGGTACGAGCAGTACTTC. Full variable domain (missing parts from reference TRBV5-1 and TRBJ2-7): KAGVTQTPRYLIKTRGQQVTLSCSPISGHRSVSWYQQTPGQGLQFLFEYFSETQRNKGNFPGRFSGRQFSNSRSEMNVSTLELGDSALYLCASSRTSGGYEQYFGPGTRLTVT.

The rearrangement joins TRBV12-3 or TRBV12-4 to TRBJ1-2; D is uncertain. V was shortened by 6 bases and J by 8 bases, with 16 bases between the two germline ends. The CDR3 consists of 13 residues. The CDR3 DNA reads TGTGCCAGCAGCCAGATCTCAGCACAGGGCTACACCTTC. Translation gives CASSQISAQGYTF.